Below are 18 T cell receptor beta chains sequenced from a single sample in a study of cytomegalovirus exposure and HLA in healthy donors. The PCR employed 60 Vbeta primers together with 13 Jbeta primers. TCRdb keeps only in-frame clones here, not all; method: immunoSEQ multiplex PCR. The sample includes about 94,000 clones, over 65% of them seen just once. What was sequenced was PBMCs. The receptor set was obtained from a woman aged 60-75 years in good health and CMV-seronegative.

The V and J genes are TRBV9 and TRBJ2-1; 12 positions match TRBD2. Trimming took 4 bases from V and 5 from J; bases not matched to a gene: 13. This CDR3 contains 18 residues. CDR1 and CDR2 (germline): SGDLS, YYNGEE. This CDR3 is CASSTNRRASGRDNEQFF. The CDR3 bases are TGTGCCAGCAGCACCAACCGGCGGGCTAGCGGGAGGGACAATGAGCAGTTCTTC.

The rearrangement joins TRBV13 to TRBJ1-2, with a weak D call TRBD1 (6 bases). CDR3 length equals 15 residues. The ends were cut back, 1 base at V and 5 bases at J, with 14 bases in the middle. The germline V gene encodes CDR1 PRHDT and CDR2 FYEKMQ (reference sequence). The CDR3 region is CASSLVGRQGYGYTF. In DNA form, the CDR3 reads TGTGCCAGCAGCTTAGTAGGGCGGCAGGGGTATGGCTACACCTTC. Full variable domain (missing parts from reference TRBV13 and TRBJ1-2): AAGVIQSPRHLIKEKRETATLKCYPIPRHDTVYWYQQGPGQDPQFLISFYEKMQSDKGSIPDRFSAQQFSDYHSELNMSSLELGDSALYFCASSLVGRQGYGYTFGSGTRLTVV.

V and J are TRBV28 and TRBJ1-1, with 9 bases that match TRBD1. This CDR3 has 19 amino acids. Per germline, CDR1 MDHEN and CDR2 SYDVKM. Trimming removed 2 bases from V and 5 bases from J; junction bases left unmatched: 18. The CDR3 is CASSLRDRDREGVGTEAFF. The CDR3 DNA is TGTGCCAGCAGTTTACGTGACCGGGACAGGGAGGGGGTAGGTACTGAAGCTTTCTTT. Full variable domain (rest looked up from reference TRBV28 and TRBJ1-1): DVKVTQSSRYLVKRTGEKVFLECVQDMDHENMFWYRQDPGLGLRLIYFSYDVKMKEKGDIPEGYSVSREKKERFSLILESASTNQTSMYLCASSLRDRDREGVGTEAFFGQGTRLTVV.

CDR3 residues: CASPPGLAGSYEQYF. In DNA form, the CDR3 reads TGTGCCAGCCCCCCGGGACTAGCGGGCTCCTACGAGCAGTACTTC. V is TRBV28 and J is TRBJ2-7, with 12 bases aligning to TRBD2. CDR3 length: 15 residues. V gave up 8 bases and J gave up 0 bases; unmatched junction bases: 5. In germline, CDR1 is MDHEN, CDR2 SYDVKM. Filled out from reference TRBV28 and TRBJ2-7, the complete variable domain reads DVKVTQSSRYLVKRTGEKVFLECVQDMDHENMFWYRQDPGLGLRLIYFSYDVKMKEKGDIPEGYSVSREKKERFSLILESASTNQTSMYLCASPPGLAGSYEQYFGPGTRLTVT.

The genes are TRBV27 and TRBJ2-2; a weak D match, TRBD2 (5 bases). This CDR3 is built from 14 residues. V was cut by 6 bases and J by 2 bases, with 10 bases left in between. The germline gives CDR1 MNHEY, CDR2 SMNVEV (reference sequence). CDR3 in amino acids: CASRHLANTGELFF. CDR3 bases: TGTGCCAGCAGGCACCTAGCTAACACCGGGGAGCTGTTTTTT.

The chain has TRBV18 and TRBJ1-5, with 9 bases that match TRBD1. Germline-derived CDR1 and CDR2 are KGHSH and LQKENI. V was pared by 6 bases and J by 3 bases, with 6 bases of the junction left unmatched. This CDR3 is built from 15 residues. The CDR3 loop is CASSPGTGYNQPQHF. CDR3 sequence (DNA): TGTGCCAGCTCGCCTGGGACAGGGTACAATCAGCCCCAGCATTTT. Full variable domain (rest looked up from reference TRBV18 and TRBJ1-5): NAGVMQNPRHLVRRRGQEARLRCSPMKGHSHVYWYRQLPEEGLKFMVYLQKENIIDESGMPKERFSAEFPKEGPSILRIQQVVRGDSAAYFCASSPGTGYNQPQHFGDGTRLSIL.

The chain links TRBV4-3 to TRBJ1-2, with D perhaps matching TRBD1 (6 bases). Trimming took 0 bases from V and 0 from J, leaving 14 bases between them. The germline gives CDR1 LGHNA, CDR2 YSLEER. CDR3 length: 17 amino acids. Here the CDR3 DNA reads TGCGCCAGCAGCCAAGAATGGACAGACACCGCTAACTATGGCTACACCTTC. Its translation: CASSQEWTDTANYGYTF.

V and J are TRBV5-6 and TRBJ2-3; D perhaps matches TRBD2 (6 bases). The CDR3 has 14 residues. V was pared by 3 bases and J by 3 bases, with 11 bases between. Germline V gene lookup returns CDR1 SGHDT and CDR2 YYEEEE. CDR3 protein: CASSWGSGTDTQYF. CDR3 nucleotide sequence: TGTGCCAGCAGCTGGGGGAGCGGGACAGATACGCAGTATTTT.

The CDR3 DNA sequence: TGTGCCATCAGTGAGAGGGACAATTTGGGTCAGCCCCAGCATTTT. Translated: CAISERDNLGQPQHF. This chain connects TRBV10-3 to TRBJ1-5; the D gene is possibly TRBD1 (6 bases). The CDR3 is 15 residues long. Germline V gene data show CDR1 as ENHRY and CDR2 as SYGVKD. V was pared by 2 bases and J by 6 bases, with 14 bases between.

The CDR3, as DNA: TGTGCCAGCAGCTTAGGACTAGCGGGGGACGCAGAGACCCAGTACTTC. Its translation is CASSLGLAGDAETQYF. The rearrangement links TRBV7-9 to TRBJ2-5, with 12 positions matching TRBD2. There are 16 residues in the CDR3. V trimming: 1 base; J trimming: 4 bases; junction bases outside the gene matches: 4. Per germline, CDR1 SEHNR and CDR2 FQNEAQ (reference sequence).

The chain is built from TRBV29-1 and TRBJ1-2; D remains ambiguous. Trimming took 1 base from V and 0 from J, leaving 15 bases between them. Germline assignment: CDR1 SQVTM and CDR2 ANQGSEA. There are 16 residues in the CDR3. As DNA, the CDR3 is TGCAGCGTTGAAGGTGCCGTCCCTGCGGCTAACTATGGCTACACCTTC. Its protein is CSVEGAVPAANYGYTF.

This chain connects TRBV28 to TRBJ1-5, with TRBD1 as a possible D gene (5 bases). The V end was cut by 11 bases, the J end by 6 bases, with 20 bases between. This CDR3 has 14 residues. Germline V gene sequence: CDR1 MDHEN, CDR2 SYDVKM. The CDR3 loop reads CAGSVGGEGQPQHF. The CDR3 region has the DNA TGTGCCGGTTCAGTGGGGGGAGAAGGTCAGCCCCAGCATTTT.

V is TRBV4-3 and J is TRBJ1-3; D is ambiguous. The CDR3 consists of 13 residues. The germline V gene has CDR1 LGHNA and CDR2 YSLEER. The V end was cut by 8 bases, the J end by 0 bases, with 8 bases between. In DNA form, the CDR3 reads TGCGCCAGCCCCCGGGGCTCTGGAAACACCATATATTTT. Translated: CASPRGSGNTIYF.

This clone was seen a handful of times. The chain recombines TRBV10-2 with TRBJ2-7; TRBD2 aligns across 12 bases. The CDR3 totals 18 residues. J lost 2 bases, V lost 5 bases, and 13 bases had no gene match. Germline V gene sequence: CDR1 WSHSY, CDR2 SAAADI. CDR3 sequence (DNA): TGCGCCAGCAGTTCTTTGAAGGGCGGACTAGCGGGGACCTACGAGCAGTACTTC. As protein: CASSSLKGGLAGTYEQYF.

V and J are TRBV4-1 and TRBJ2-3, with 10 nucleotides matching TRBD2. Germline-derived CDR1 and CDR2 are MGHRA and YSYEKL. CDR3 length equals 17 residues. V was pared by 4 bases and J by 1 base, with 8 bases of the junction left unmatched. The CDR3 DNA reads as TGCGCCAGCAGCCCAAGATCAGCGGGAGGGGGCACAGATACGCAGTATTTT. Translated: CASSPRSAGGGTDTQYF.

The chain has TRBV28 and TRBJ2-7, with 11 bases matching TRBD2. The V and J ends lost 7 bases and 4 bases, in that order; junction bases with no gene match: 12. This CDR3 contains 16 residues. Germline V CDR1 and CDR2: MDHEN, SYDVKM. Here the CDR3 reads CASTLAGTSGIYEQYF. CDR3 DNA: TGTGCCAGCACCCTCGCCGGGACTAGCGGAATTTACGAGCAGTACTTC.

CDR3 amino acids: CASSIRGQGAGEKLFF. The CDR3 nucleotides read TGTGCCAGTAGTATCCGAGGACAGGGGGCAGGAGAAAAACTGTTTTTT. The chain uses TRBV19 and TRBJ1-4, with 11 bases identical to TRBD1. The CDR3 totals 16 residues. Germline V gene data show CDR1 as LNHDA and CDR2 as SQIVND (reference sequence). V shed 3 bases, J shed 8 bases, and the junction held 8 bases outside the gene matches.

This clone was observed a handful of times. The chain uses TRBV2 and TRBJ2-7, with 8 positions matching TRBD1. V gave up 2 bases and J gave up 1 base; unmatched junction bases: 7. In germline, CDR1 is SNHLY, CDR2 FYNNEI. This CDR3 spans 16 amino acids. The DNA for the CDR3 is TGTGCCAGCAGTGAAACCGGGACAGGCCGATCCTACGAGCAGTACTTC. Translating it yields CASSETGTGRSYEQYF.